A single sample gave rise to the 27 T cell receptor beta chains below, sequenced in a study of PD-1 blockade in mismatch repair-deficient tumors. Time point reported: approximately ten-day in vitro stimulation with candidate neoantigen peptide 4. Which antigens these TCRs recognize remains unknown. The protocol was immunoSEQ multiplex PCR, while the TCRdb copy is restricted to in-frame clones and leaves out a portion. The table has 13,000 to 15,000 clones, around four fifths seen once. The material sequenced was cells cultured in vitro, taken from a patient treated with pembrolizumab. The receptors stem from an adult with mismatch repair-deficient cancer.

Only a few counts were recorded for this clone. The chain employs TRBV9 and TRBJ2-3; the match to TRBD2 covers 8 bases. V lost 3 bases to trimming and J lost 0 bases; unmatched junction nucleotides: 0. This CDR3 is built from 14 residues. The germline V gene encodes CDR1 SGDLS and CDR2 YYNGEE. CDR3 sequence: CASSASGSTDTQYF. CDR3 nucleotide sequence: TGTGCCAGCAGCGCTAGCGGGAGCACAGATACGCAGTATTTT.

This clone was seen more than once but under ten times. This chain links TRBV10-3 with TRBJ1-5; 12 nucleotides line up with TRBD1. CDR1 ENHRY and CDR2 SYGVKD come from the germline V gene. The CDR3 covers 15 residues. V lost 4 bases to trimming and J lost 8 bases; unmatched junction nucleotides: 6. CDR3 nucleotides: TGTGCCATCAGTGCTGGGACAGGGGGCATTGAGCCCCAGCATTTT. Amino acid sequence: CAISAGTGGIEPQHF.

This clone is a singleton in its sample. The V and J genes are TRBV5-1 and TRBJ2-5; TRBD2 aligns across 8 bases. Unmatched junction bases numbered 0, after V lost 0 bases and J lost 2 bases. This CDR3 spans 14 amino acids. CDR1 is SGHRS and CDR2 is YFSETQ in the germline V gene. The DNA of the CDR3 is TGCGCCAGCAGCTTGGCGGGGGGGCAAGAGACCCAGTACTTC. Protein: CASSLAGGQETQYF.

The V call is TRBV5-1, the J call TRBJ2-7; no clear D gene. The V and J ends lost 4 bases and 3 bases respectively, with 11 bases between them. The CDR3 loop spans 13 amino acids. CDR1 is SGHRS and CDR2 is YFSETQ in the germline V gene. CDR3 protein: CASSPTPIYEQYF. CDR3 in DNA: TGCGCCAGCAGCCCAACGCCCATCTACGAGCAGTACTTC.

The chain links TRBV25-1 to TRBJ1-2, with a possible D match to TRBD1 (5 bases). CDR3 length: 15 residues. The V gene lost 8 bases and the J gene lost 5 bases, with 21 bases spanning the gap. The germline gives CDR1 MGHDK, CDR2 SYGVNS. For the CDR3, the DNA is TGTGCCAGCGCCTCCGGGGCAGTTGGAAGGTATGGCTACACCTTC. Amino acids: CASASGAVGRYGYTF.

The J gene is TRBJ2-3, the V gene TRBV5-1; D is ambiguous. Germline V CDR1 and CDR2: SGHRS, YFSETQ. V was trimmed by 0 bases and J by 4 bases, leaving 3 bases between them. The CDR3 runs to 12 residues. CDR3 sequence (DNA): TGCGCCAGCAGCTTGGAGTCAGATACGCAGTATTTT. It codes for CASSLESDTQYF.

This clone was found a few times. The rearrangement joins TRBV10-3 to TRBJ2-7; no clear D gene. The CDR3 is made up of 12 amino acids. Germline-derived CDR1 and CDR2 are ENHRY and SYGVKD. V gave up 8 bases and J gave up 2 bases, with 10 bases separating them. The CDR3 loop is CAIAGTPYEQYF. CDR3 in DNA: TGTGCCATCGCAGGAACCCCCTACGAGCAGTACTTC.

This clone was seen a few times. The DNA for the CDR3 is TGTGCCAGCAGGGATTTCCGGGGACAGGGAACTTCACCCCTCCACTTT. It yields the protein CASRDFRGQGTSPLHF. This chain links TRBV28 with TRBJ1-6, with 9 bases that match TRBD1. V gave up 6 bases and J gave up 9 bases; unmatched junction bases: 12. The CDR3 is 16 residues long. From germline, CDR1 is MDHEN and CDR2 SYDVKM.

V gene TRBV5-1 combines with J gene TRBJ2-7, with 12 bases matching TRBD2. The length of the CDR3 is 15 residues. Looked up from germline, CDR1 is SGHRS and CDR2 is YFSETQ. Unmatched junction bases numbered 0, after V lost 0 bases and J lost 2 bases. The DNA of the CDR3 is TGCGCCAGCAGCTTGGGACTAGCGGGAGCCTACGAGCAGTACTTC. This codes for CASSLGLAGAYEQYF.

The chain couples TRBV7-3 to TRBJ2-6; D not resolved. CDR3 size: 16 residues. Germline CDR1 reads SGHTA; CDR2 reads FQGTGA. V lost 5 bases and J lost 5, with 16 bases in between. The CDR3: CASSMCLQSRANVLTF. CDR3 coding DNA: TGTGCCAGCAGCATGTGTTTACAAAGTCGGGCCAACGTCCTGACTTTC.

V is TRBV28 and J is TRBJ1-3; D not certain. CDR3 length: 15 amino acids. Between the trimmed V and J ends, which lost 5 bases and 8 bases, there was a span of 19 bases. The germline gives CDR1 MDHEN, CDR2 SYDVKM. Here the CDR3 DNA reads TGTGCCAGCAGTCTGCGGACCGCCGGCTTGTACACCATATATTTT. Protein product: CASSLRTAGLYTIYF.

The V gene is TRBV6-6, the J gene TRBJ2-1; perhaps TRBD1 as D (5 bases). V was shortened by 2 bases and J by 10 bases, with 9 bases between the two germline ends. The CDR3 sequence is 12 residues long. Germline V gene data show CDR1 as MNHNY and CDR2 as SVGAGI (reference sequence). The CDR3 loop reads CASSYQGREQFF. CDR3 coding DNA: TGTGCCAGCAGTTACCAGGGAAGGGAGCAGTTCTTC.

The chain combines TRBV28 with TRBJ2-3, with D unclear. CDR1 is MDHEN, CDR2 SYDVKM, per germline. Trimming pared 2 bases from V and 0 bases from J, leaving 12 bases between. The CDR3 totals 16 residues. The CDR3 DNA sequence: TGTGCCAGCAGTTTAGTTCCGGGTGCTAGCACAGATACGCAGTATTTT. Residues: CASSLVPGASTDTQYF.

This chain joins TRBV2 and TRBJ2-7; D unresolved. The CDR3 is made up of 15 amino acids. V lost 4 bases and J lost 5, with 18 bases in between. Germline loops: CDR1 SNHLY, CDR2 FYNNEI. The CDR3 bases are TGTGCCAGCAGTGCGGATTCGGGTAAGCTTGACGAGCAGTACTTC. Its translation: CASSADSGKLDEQYF.

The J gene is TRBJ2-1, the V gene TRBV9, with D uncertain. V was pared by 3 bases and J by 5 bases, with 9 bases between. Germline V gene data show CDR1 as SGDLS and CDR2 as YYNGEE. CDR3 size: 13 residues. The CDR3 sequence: CASSGPTDNEQFF. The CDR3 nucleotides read TGTGCCAGCAGCGGACCCACGGACAATGAGCAGTTCTTC.

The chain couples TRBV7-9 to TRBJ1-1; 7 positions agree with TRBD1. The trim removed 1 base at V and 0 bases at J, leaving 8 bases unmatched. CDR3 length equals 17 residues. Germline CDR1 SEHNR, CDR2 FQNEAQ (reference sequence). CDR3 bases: TGTGCCAGCAGCTTAGTCACGACAGGGCTCATGAACACTGAAGCTTTCTTT. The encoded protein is CASSLVTTGLMNTEAFF.

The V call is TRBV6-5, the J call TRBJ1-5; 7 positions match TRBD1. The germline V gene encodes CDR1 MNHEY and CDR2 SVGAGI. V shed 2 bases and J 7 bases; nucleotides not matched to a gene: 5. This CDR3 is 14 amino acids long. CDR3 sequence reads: CASSYQGGEQPQHF. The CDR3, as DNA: TGTGCCAGCAGTTACCAAGGGGGCGAGCAGCCCCAGCATTTT.

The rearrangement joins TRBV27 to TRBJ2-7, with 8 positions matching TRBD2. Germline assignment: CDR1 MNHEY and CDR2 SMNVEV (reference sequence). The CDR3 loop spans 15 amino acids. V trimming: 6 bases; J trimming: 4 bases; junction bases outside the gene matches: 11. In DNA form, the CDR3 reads TGTGCCAGCAGCCCTTCGGGAGGGCCTCGATACGAGCAGTACTTC. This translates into CASSPSGGPRYEQYF.

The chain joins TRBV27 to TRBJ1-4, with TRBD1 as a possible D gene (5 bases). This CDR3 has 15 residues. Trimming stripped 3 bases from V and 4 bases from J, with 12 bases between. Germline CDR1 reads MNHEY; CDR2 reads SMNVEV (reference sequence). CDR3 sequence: CASSLSRAYNEKLFF. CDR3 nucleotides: TGTGCCAGCAGTTTGTCCAGGGCCTATAATGAAAAACTGTTTTTT.

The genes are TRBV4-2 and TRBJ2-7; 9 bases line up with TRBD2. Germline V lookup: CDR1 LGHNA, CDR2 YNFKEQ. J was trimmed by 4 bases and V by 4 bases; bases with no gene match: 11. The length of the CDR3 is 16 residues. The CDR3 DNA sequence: TGTGCCAGCAGCCTAGACCTGACTAGCGGATTATACGAGCAGTACTTC. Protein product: CASSLDLTSGLYEQYF.

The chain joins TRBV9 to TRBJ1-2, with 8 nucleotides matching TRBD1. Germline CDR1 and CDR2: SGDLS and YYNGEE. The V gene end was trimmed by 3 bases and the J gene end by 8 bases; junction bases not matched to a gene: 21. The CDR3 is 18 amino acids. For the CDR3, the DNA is TGTGCCAGCAGCGAAGCCCCCTTACGCACAGGGGGTAGAGAGGGCTACACCTTC. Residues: CASSEAPLRTGGREGYTF.

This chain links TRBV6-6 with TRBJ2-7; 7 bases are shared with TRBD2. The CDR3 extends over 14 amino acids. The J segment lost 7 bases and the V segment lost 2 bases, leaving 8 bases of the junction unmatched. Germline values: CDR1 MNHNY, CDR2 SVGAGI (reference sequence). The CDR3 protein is CASSYRGEGGEQYF. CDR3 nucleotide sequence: TGTGCCAGCAGTTACCGGGGGGAAGGTGGGGAGCAGTACTTC.

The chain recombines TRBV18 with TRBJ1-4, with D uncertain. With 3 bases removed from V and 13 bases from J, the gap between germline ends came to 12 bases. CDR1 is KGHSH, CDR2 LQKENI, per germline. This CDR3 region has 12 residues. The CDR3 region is CASSPQVGLLFF. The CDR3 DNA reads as TGTGCCAGCTCACCGCAGGTCGGTTTACTGTTTTTT.

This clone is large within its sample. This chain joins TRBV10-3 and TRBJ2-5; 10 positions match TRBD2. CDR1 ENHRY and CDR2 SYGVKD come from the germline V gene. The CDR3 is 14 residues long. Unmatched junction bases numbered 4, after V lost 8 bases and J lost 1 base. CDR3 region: CAISASGGQETQYF. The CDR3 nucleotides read TGTGCCATCTCGGCTAGCGGGGGCCAAGAGACCCAGTACTTC.

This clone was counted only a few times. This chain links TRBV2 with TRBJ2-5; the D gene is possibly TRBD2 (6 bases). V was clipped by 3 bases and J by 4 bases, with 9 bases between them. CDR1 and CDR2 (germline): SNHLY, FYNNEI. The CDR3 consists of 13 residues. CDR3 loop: CASSDVEGETQYF. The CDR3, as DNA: TGTGCCAGCAGTGACGTGGAGGGAGAGACCCAGTACTTC.

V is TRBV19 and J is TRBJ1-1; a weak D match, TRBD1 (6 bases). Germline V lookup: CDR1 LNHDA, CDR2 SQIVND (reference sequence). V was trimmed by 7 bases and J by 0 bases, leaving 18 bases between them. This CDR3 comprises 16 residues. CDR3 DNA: TGTGCCAGTAAGGCCTTTAACAGGGCCCTGAACACTGAAGCTTTCTTT. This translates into CASKAFNRALNTEAFF.

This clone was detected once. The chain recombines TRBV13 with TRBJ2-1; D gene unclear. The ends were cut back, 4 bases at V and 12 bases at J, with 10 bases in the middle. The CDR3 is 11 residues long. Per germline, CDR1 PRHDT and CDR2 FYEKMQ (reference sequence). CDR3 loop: CASSSREMQFF. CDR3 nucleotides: TGTGCCAGCAGCTCCCGTGAGATGCAGTTCTTC.